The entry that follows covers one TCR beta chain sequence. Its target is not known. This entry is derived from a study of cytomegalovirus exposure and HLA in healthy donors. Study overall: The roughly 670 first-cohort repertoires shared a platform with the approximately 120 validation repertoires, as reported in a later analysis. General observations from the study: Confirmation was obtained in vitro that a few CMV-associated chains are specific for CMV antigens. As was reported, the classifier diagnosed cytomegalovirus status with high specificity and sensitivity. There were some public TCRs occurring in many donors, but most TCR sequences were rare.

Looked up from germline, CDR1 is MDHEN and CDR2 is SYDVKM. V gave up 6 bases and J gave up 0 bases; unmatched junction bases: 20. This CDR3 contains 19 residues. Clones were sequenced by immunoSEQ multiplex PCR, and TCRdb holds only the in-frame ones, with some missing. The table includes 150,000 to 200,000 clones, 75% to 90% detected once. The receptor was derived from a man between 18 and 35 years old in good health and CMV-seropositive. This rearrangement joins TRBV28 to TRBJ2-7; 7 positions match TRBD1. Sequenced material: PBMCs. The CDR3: CASSPGITTGSALSYEQYF. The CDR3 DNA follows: TGTGCCAGCAGCCCGGGTATCACGACAGGGTCCGCACTCTCCTACGAGCAGTACTTC.